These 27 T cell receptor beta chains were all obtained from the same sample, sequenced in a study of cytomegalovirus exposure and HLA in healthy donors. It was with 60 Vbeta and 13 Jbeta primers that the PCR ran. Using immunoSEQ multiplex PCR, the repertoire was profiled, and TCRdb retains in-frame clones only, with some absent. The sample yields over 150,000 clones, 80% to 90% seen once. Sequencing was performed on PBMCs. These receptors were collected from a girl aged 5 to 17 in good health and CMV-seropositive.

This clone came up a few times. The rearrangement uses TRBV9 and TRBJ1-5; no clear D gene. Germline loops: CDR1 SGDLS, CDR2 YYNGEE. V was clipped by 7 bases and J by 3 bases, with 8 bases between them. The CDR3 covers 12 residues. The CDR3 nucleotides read TGTGCCAGCGAAATACACAATCAGCCCCAGCATTTT. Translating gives CASEIHNQPQHF.

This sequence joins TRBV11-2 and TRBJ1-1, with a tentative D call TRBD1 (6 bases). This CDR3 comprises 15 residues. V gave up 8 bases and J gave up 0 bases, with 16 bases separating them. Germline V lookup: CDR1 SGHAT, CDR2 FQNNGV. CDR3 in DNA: TGTGCCAGCGGACGTTCCGGGACAATGAACACTGAAGCTTTCTTT. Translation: CASGRSGTMNTEAFF.

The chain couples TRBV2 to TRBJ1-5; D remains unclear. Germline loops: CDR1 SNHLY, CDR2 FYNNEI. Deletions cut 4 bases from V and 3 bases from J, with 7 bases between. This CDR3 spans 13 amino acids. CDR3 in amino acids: CASSGGTNQPQHF. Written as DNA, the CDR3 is TGTGCCAGCAGTGGAGGCACCAATCAGCCCCAGCATTTT.

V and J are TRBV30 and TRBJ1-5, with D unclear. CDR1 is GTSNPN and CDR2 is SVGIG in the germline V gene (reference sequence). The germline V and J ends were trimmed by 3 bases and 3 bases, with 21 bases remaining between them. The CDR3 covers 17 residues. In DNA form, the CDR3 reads TGTGCCTGGAGCCCCACGAGGGTACCGGTAGACAATCAGCCCCAGCATTTT. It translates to CAWSPTRVPVDNQPQHF.

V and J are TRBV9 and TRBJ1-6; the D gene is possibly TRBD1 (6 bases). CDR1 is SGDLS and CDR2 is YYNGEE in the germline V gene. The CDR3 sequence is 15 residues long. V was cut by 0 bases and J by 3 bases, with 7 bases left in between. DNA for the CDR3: TGTGCCAGCAGCGTAGTGGGACACTATAATTCACCCCTCCACTTT. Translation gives CASSVVGHYNSPLHF.

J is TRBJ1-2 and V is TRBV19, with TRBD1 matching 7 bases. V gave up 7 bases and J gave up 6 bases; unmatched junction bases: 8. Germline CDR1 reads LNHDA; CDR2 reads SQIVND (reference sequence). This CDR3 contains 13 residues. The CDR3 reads CASTSTGRDGYTF. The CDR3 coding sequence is TGTGCCAGTACCTCGACAGGGCGGGATGGCTACACCTTC.

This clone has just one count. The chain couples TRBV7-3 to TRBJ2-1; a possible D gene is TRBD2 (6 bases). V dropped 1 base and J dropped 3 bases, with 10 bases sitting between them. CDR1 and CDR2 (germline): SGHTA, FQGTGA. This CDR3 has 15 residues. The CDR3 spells CASSLKLAGYNEQFF. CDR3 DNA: TGTGCCAGCAGCTTAAAACTAGCCGGCTACAATGAGCAGTTCTTC. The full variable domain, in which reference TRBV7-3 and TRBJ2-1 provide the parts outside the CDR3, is GAGVSQTPSNKVTEKGKYVELRCDPISGHTALYWYRQSLGQGPEFLIYFQGTGAADDSGLPNDRFFAVRPEGSVSTLKIQRTERGDSAVYLCASSLKLAGYNEQFFGPGTRLTVL.

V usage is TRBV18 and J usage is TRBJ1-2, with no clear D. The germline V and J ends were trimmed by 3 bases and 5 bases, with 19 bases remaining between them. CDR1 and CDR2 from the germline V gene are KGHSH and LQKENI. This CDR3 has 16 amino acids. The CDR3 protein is CASSPSAEHAGYGYTF. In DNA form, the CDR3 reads TGTGCCAGCTCACCCTCTGCAGAACATGCGGGGTATGGCTACACCTTC.

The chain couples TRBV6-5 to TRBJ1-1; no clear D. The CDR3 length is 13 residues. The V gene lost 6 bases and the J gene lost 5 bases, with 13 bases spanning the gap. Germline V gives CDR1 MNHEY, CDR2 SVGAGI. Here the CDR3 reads CASSPLSGTEAFF. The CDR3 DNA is TGTGCCAGCAGCCCCCTTAGCGGAACTGAAGCTTTCTTT.

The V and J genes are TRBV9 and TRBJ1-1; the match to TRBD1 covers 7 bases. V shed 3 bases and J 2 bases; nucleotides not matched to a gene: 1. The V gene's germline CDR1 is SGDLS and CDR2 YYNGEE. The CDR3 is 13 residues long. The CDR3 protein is CASSDRGNTEAFF. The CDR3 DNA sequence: TGTGCCAGCAGCGACAGGGGAAACACTGAAGCTTTCTTT.

CDR3 DNA sequence: TGTGCCAGTAGTAGCGGGACTATCACAGATACGCAGTATTTT. Its protein product is CASSSGTITDTQYF. This chain connects TRBV19 to TRBJ2-3, with 7 nucleotides matching TRBD2. The CDR3 runs 14 residues. J lost 2 bases, V lost 4 bases, and 3 bases had no gene match. In germline, CDR1 is LNHDA, CDR2 SQIVND (reference sequence).

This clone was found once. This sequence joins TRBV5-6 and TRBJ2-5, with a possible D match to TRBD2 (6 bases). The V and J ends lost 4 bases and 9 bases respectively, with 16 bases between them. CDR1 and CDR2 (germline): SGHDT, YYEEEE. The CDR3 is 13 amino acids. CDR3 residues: CASSPGTPGAQYF. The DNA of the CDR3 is TGTGCCAGCAGCCCCGGGACTCCGGGGGCCCAGTACTTC.

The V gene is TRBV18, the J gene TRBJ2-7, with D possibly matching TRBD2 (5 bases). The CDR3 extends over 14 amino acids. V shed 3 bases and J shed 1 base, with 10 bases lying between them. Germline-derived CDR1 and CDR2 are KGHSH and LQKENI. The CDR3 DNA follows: TGTGCCAGCTCACCCGGGTCGGGGTCCTACGAGCAGTACTTC. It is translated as CASSPGSGSYEQYF.

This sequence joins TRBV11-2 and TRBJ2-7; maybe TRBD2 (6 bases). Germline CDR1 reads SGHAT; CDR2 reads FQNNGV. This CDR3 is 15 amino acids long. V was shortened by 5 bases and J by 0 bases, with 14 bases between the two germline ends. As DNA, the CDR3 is TGTGCCAGCAGCAAAGGAGGGGCCTCCTCCTACGAGCAGTACTTC. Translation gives CASSKGGASSYEQYF.

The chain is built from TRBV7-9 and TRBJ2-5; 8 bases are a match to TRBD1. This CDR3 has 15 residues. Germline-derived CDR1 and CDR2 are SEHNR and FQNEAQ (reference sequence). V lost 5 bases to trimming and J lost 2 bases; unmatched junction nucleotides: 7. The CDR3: CASSQRQGLQETQYF. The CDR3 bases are TGTGCCAGCAGCCAAAGACAGGGGCTACAAGAGACCCAGTACTTC.

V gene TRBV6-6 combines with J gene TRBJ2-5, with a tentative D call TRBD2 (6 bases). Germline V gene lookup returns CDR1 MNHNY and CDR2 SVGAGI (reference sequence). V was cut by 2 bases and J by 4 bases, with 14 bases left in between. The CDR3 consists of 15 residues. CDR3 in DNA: TGTGCCAGCAGTTACACCGGGACTTCCTCAGAGACCCAGTACTTC. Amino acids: CASSYTGTSSETQYF.

CDR3 residues: CASSQALSLAGFVPPQETQYF. The DNA for the CDR3 is TGTGCCAGCAGCCAAGCTTTGAGTCTAGCGGGGTTTGTACCACCCCAAGAGACCCAGTACTTC. The chain uses TRBV4-2 and TRBJ2-5; TRBD2 aligns across 9 bases. CDR3 length: 21 residues. V was clipped by 1 base and J by 1 base; unmatched bases: 19. The V gene's germline CDR1 is LGHNA and CDR2 YNFKEQ.

The CDR3 reads CASSPSDGSSYNEQFF. The CDR3 DNA reads as TGTGCCAGCAGCCCCTCGGACGGGAGCTCCTACAATGAGCAGTTCTTC. The V gene is TRBV7-3, the J gene TRBJ2-1; possible D gene TRBD2, 6 bases. Trimming removed 5 bases at V and 0 bases at J, with 14 bases between. The CDR3 has 16 amino acids. The germline V gene encodes CDR1 SGHTA and CDR2 FQGTGA.

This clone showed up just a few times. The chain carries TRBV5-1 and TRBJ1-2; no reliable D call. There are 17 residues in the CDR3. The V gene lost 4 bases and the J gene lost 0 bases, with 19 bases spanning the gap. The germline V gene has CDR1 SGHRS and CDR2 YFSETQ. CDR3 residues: CASSTRPNRVPNYGYTF. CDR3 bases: TGCGCCAGCAGCACCCGCCCCAACAGAGTCCCTAACTATGGCTACACCTTC.

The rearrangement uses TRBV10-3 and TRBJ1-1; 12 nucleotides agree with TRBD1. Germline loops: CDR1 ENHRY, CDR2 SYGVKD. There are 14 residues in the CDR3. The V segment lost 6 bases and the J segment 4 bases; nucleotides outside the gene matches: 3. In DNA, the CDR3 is TGTGCCATCAGGGGACAGGGGGCGGGCACTGAAGCTTTCTTT. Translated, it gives CAIRGQGAGTEAFF.

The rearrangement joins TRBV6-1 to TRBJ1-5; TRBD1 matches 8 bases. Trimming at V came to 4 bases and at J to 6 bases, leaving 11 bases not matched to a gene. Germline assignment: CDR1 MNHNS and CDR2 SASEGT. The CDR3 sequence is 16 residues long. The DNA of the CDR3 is TGTGCCAGCAGTGTAGTCGGGACAGGCGATCTTCAGCCCCAGCATTTT. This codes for CASSVVGTGDLQPQHF.

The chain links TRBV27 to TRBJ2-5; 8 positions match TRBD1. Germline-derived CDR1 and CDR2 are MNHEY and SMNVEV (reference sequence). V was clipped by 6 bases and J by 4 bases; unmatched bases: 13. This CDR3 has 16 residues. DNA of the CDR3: TGTGCCAGCAGGAATCAGAACACAGGGGGGCTAGAGACCCAGTACTTC. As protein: CASRNQNTGGLETQYF.

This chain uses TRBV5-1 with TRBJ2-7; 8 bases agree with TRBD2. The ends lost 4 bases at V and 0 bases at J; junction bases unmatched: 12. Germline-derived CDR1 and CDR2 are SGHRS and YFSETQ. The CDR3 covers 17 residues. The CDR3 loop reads CASSPPTGGGPSYEQYF. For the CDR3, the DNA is TGCGCCAGCAGCCCACCAACGGGGGGGGGACCCTCCTACGAGCAGTACTTC.

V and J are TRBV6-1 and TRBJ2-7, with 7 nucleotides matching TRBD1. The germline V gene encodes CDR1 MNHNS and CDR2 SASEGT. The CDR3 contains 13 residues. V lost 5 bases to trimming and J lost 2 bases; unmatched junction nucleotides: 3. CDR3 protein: CASSFDRAYEQYF. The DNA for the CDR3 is TGTGCCAGCAGTTTTGACAGGGCCTACGAGCAGTACTTC.

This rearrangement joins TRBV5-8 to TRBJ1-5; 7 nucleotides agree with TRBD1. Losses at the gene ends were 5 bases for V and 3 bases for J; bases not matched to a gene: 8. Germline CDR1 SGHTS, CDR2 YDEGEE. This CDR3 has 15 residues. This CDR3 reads CASSSGTADNQPQHF. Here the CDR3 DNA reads TGTGCCAGCAGTTCCGGGACAGCAGACAATCAGCCCCAGCATTTT.

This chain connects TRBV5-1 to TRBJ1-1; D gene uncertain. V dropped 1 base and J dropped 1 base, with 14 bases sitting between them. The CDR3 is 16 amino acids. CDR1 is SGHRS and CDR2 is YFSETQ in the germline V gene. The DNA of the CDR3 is TGCGCCAGCAGCTTGTGGTCAGTTGATCAGAACACTGAAGCTTTCTTT. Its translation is CASSLWSVDQNTEAFF.

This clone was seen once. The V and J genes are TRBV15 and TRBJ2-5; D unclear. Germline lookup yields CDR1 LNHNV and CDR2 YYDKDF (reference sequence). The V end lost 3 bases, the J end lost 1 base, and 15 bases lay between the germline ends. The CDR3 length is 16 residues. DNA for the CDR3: TGTGCCACCAGCAGCATTAGGTCGCGGTTCCAAGAGACCCAGTACTTC. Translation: CATSSIRSRFQETQYF. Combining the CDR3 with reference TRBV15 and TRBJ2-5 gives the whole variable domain DAMVIQNPRYQVTQFGKPVTLSCSQTLNHNVMYWYQQKSSQAPKLLFHYYDKDFNNEADTPDNFQSRRPNTSFCFLDIRSPGLGDTAMYLCATSSIRSRFQETQYFGPGTRLLVL.